These 31 T cell receptor beta chains were sequenced from one sample in a study of T cell responses to AZD1222 COVID-19 vaccine. Method: immunoSEQ multiplex PCR; TCRdb's copy keeps in-frame clones and lacks some. Of approximately 200,000 clones in the sample, 70% to 90% were seen once. Here the sequenced sample was peripheral blood, taken on day 0 of AZD1222 vaccination. The receptors stem from an adult in good health.

The chain recombines TRBV7-8 with TRBJ1-3; tentatively, D is TRBD1 (5 bases). V shed 2 bases and J shed 0 bases, with 20 bases lying between them. The CDR3 runs to 19 residues. The germline CDR1 and CDR2 sequences are SGHVS and FQNEAQ. This CDR3 reads CASSLLYRPPPGSGNTIYF. The CDR3 DNA is TGTGCCAGCAGCTTACTTTACAGGCCCCCTCCTGGCTCTGGAAACACCATATATTTT.

The rearrangement joins TRBV30 to TRBJ2-7; tentative D call: TRBD2 (5 bases). The V and J ends lost 1 base and 11 bases respectively, with 18 bases between them. Germline assignment: CDR1 GTSNPN and CDR2 SVGIG (reference sequence). There are 13 residues in the CDR3. CDR3 protein: CAWSEGHSYGEYF. In nucleotides, the CDR3 is TGTGCCTGGAGTGAGGGTCACTCGTACGGGGAGTACTTC.

The chain joins TRBV20-1 to TRBJ2-1; D may be TRBD1 (5 bases). CDR3 length: 14 amino acids. CDR1 and CDR2 (germline): DFQATT, SNEGSKA (reference sequence). V was cut by 3 bases and J by 6 bases, with 15 bases left in between. The CDR3 is CSASRGSSRNEQFF. CDR3 sequence (DNA): TGCAGTGCTAGTAGGGGTAGTTCACGCAATGAGCAGTTCTTC.

The V and J genes are TRBV7-3 and TRBJ1-2; no definite D call. The CDR3 is 11 residues long. Germline V gives CDR1 SGHTA, CDR2 FQGTGA. Between the trimmed V and J ends, which lost 8 bases and 4 bases, there was a span of 8 bases. The CDR3 sequence: CASPPGYGYTF. CDR3 DNA: TGTGCCAGCCCCCCGGGCTATGGCTACACCTTC.

The rearrangement uses TRBV6-5 and TRBJ1-6, with 8 positions matching TRBD1. Germline V CDR1 and CDR2: MNHEY, SVGAGI. Trimming removed 0 bases from V and 7 bases from J; junction bases left unmatched: 2. The CDR3 sequence is 15 residues long. Here the CDR3 reads CASSYSGQGNSPLHF. The DNA of the CDR3 is TGTGCCAGCAGTTACTCTGGACAGGGAAATTCACCCCTCCACTTT.

Only a few counts were recorded for this clone. The rearrangement uses TRBV20-1 and TRBJ1-3, with 11 bases that match TRBD1. Germline V lookup: CDR1 DFQATT, CDR2 SNEGSKA (reference sequence). This CDR3 spans 15 amino acids. Trimming removed 5 bases from V and 2 bases from J; junction bases left unmatched: 5. As DNA, the CDR3 is TGCAGTGCTGGTGGGACAGGGGGTACTGGAAACACCATATATTTT. Translated: CSAGGTGGTGNTIYF.

In this sample, this clone turned up many times. CDR3 region: CASSQDTGTGANVLTF. The CDR3 DNA sequence: TGCGCCAGCAGCCAAGATACAGGGACCGGGGCCAACGTCCTGACTTTC. The chain combines TRBV4-3 with TRBJ2-6; D perhaps matches TRBD1 (6 bases). V lost 0 bases to trimming and J lost 4 bases, with 10 bases between them. In germline, CDR1 is LGHNA, CDR2 YSLEER. The CDR3 extends over 16 amino acids.

V gene TRBV30 combines with J gene TRBJ2-5, with D perhaps given as TRBD1 or TRBD2 (5 bases each). CDR3 size: 12 residues. V lost 5 bases and J lost 1, with 8 bases in between. Looked up from germline, CDR1 is GTSNPN and CDR2 is SVGIG (reference sequence). The CDR3 loop is CAWRGSQETQYF. CDR3 nucleotides: TGTGCCTGGCGGGGCAGCCAAGAGACCCAGTACTTC.

J is TRBJ1-1 and V is TRBV28; D not resolved. V lost 3 bases and J lost 6, with 14 bases in between. Germline V CDR1 and CDR2: MDHEN, SYDVKM. This CDR3 has 14 amino acids. The CDR3 DNA reads as TGTGCCAGCAGTTTGGTCAGGTGGGGAGCTGAAGCTTTCTTT. Translation: CASSLVRWGAEAFF.

This chain connects TRBV12-3 or TRBV12-4 to TRBJ2-2; D uncertain. V was pared by 8 bases and J by 2 bases, with 3 bases between. This CDR3 has 11 amino acids. CDR3 DNA: TGTGCCAGCGCCAACACCGGGGAGCTGTTTTTT. This encodes CASANTGELFF.

The chain is built from TRBV25-1 and TRBJ1-1; D is possibly TRBD1 (6 bases). This CDR3 is built from 16 residues. The V gene's germline CDR1 is MGHDK and CDR2 SYGVNS. The ends were cut back, 1 base at V and 0 bases at J, with 12 bases in the middle. The CDR3 here is CASSEFHDRMNTEAFF. CDR3 DNA: TGTGCCAGCAGTGAATTCCATGACAGGATGAACACTGAAGCTTTCTTT.

The genes are TRBV4-1 and TRBJ2-5; TRBD2 agrees at 13 bases. This CDR3 spans 18 amino acids. V shed 6 bases and J 2 bases; nucleotides not matched to a gene: 12. Germline CDR1 MGHRA, CDR2 YSYEKL. The CDR3: CASRPDGGTSGIQETQYF. The DNA for the CDR3 is TGCGCCAGCAGGCCCGACGGCGGGACTAGCGGGATACAAGAGACCCAGTACTTC.

The rearrangement joins TRBV7-8 to TRBJ1-1, with a possible D match to TRBD1 (6 bases). The ends were cut back, 1 base at V and 3 bases at J, with 24 bases in the middle. Per the germline V gene, CDR1 is SGHVS and CDR2 is FQNEAQ. The CDR3 is 19 residues long. The CDR3 nucleotides are TGTGCCAGCAGCTTAGTGCGCTGGCGTGGAGCAGGGGCTGACACTGAAGCTTTCTTT. Translating gives CASSLVRWRGAGADTEAFF. Full variable domain (missing parts from reference TRBV7-8 and TRBJ1-1): GAGVSQSPRYKVAKRGQDVALRCDPISGHVSLFWYQQALGQGPEFLTYFQNEAQLDKSGLPSDRFFAERPEGSVSTLKIQRTQQEDSAVYLCASSLVRWRGAGADTEAFFGQGTRLTVV.

V is TRBV11-2 and J is TRBJ1-1; perhaps TRBD1 as D (5 bases). Deletions cut 5 bases from V and 7 bases from J, with 14 bases between. Germline V gives CDR1 SGHAT, CDR2 FQNNGV. The CDR3 is 13 residues long. CDR3 in amino acids: CASSNPGGGEAFF. CDR3 DNA sequence: TGTGCCAGCAGCAATCCCGGGGGGGGTGAAGCTTTCTTT.

The chain recombines TRBV5-4 with TRBJ2-3, with 14 bases fitting TRBD2. Looked up from germline, CDR1 is SGHNT and CDR2 is YYREEE (reference sequence). The CDR3 contains 19 residues. J lost 0 bases, V lost 4 bases, and 10 bases had no gene match. The CDR3 sequence: CASSPGLAGGRPSTDTQYF. The CDR3 DNA is TGTGCCAGCAGCCCCGGACTAGCGGGGGGCCGTCCCAGCACAGATACGCAGTATTTT.

The chain combines TRBV5-4 with TRBJ1-2, with D perhaps TRBD1 (6 bases). Germline V CDR1 and CDR2: SGHNT, YYREEE (reference sequence). The germline V and J ends were trimmed by 4 bases and 4 bases, with 14 bases remaining between them. The CDR3 consists of 14 residues. The CDR3 reads CASSPNTGPYGYTF. As DNA, the CDR3 is TGTGCCAGCAGCCCCAACACAGGGCCCTATGGCTACACCTTC.

J is TRBJ1-1 and V is TRBV30; D not certain. There are 11 residues in the CDR3. Between the trimmed V and J ends, which lost 7 bases and 1 base, there was a span of 7 bases. CDR1 is GTSNPN and CDR2 is SVGIG in the germline V gene (reference sequence). CDR3 sequence (DNA): TGTGCCTTCCATACGAACACTGAAGCTTTCTTT. This gives the protein CAFHTNTEAFF.

The chain uses TRBV28 and TRBJ1-1, with D hard to call. From germline, CDR1 is MDHEN and CDR2 SYDVKM. With 7 bases removed from V and 1 base from J, the gap between germline ends came to 7 bases. The CDR3 totals 12 residues. CDR3 protein: CASNYWNTEAFF. In DNA, the CDR3 is TGTGCCAGCAACTACTGGAACACTGAAGCTTTCTTT.

This chain's CDR3 is CASLTGTSGADTQYF. The CDR3 coding sequence is TGTGCCAGCCTTACCGGGACTAGTGGCGCAGATACGCAGTATTTT. The rearrangement links TRBV2 to TRBJ2-3, with 8 bases matching TRBD2. From germline, CDR1 is SNHLY and CDR2 FYNNEI. The CDR3 contains 15 residues. J lost 4 bases, V lost 8 bases, and 11 bases had no gene match.

CDR3 DNA: TGCAGTGCTAGTGGGTCGGACAGGGATGGAGAGCAGTACTTC. Translated: CSASGSDRDGEQYF. The chain is built from TRBV20-1 and TRBJ2-7; TRBD1 aligns across 8 bases. V shed 3 bases, J shed 7 bases, and the junction held 11 bases outside the gene matches. Germline V gives CDR1 DFQATT, CDR2 SNEGSKA (reference sequence). The CDR3 spans 14 residues.

The V and J genes are TRBV9 and TRBJ1-3; D might be TRBD1 (5 bases). Germline lookup yields CDR1 SGDLS and CDR2 YYNGEE. CDR3 length equals 18 residues. The ends were cut back, 0 bases at V and 1 base at J, with 17 bases in the middle. The CDR3 region is CASSVDAPRGTSGNTIYF. The CDR3 DNA is TGTGCCAGCAGCGTAGACGCCCCCCGAGGGACGTCTGGAAACACCATATATTTT.

The chain employs TRBV30 and TRBJ1-5; 7 positions agree with TRBD1. Germline V gene sequence: CDR1 GTSNPN, CDR2 SVGIG (reference sequence). After removal of 0 bases from V and 3 bases from J, the junction contained 2 bases not matched to a gene. The CDR3 totals 14 residues. CDR3 sequence reads: CAWSVQGFNQPQHF. CDR3 nucleotides: TGTGCCTGGAGTGTACAGGGGTTCAATCAGCCCCAGCATTTT.

The V gene is TRBV25-1, the J gene TRBJ1-1; tentative D call: TRBD1 (5 bases). The CDR3 totals 14 residues. Trimming shortened V by 5 bases and J by 1 base, and 11 bases separated the two germline ends. Germline lookup yields CDR1 MGHDK and CDR2 SYGVNS. The CDR3 loop reads CASSTPGANTEAFF. CDR3 nucleotides: TGTGCCAGCAGTACGCCCGGGGCGAACACTGAAGCTTTCTTT.

This chain joins TRBV7-9 and TRBJ1-2, with 9 bases aligning to TRBD1. Germline assignment: CDR1 SEHNR and CDR2 FQNEAQ (reference sequence). Trimming cost V 5 bases and J 1 base; bases outside gene matches: 5. The CDR3 spans 15 residues. CDR3 in DNA: TGTGCCAGCAGCCACCCGGACAGGGGTAACTATGGCTACACCTTC. This gives the protein CASSHPDRGNYGYTF.

This sequence joins TRBV4-3 and TRBJ2-1; D uncertain. The germline V and J ends were trimmed by 1 base and 1 base, with 8 bases remaining between them. The CDR3 spans 15 residues. In germline, CDR1 is LGHNA, CDR2 YSLEER. The CDR3 here is CASSQASSSYNEQFF. CDR3 coding DNA: TGCGCCAGCAGCCAAGCAAGTAGTTCCTACAATGAGCAGTTCTTC.

The chain combines TRBV4-3 with TRBJ1-1; D is unresolved. V was cut by 0 bases and J by 4 bases, with 12 bases left in between. Germline V gene sequence: CDR1 LGHNA, CDR2 YSLEER. CDR3 length equals 15 residues. CDR3 protein: CASSQDRSWGTEAFF. The CDR3 DNA is TGCGCCAGCAGCCAAGATCGGAGTTGGGGCACTGAAGCTTTCTTT.

Written as DNA, the CDR3 is TGTGCCAGCAGCCATCGCGGACCCCTCGTGAGAACTGAAGCTTTCTTT. Translation gives CASSHRGPLVRTEAFF. The chain recombines TRBV11-1 with TRBJ1-1; D is unclear. Trimming shortened V by 5 bases and J by 5 bases, and 21 bases separated the two germline ends. Germline V gives CDR1 SGHAT, CDR2 FQDESV (reference sequence). The CDR3 length is 16 residues.

This chain uses TRBV5-1 with TRBJ2-4, with D perhaps matching TRBD1 (5 bases). CDR3 length: 14 residues. The germline CDR1 and CDR2 sequences are SGHRS and YFSETQ. The germline V and J ends were trimmed by 3 bases and 2 bases, with 9 bases remaining between them. As DNA, the CDR3 is TGCGCCAGCAGCTCGGACAACACCAAAAACATTCAGTACTTC. It codes for CASSSDNTKNIQYF.

CDR3 DNA: TGTGCCAGCAGTCTCGAGGACGCCGTCGGCTACACCTTC. Residues: CASSLEDAVGYTF. V usage is TRBV2 and J usage is TRBJ1-2; no reliable D call. The V gene's germline CDR1 is SNHLY and CDR2 FYNNEI. The CDR3 consists of 13 residues. The V gene lost 5 bases and the J gene lost 8 bases, with 15 bases spanning the gap.

V usage is TRBV5-1 and J usage is TRBJ1-1, with D hard to call. Germline V gene lookup returns CDR1 SGHRS and CDR2 YFSETQ. Trimming cost V 4 bases and J 6 bases, with 16 bases left between them. The length of the CDR3 is 14 residues. CDR3 amino acids: CASSIGKELAEAFF. DNA for the CDR3: TGCGCCAGCAGCATAGGGAAGGAGTTGGCTGAAGCTTTCTTT.

This clone was observed a single time. The V and J genes are TRBV29-1 and TRBJ1-2; D gene uncertain. There are 12 residues in the CDR3. V lost 4 bases, J lost 1 base, and 7 bases lay in between. Germline V gives CDR1 SQVTM, CDR2 ANQGSEA. CDR3 loop: CSVATNNYGYTF. CDR3 coding DNA: TGCAGCGTTGCTACGAATAACTATGGCTACACCTTC. The whole variable domain, filled in from reference TRBV29-1 and TRBJ1-2, reads SAVISQKPSRDICQRGTSLTIQCQVDSQVTMMFWYRQQPGQSLTLIATANQGSEATYESGFVIDKFPISRPNLTFSTLTVSNMSPEDSSIYLCSVATNNYGYTFGSGTRLTVV.